A single sample is the source of the 18 T cell receptor beta chains below, sequenced in a study of blood T cell repertoires in COVID-19. Generated by immunoSEQ multiplex PCR, the TCRdb table keeps only in-frame clones and is missing some. The sample has about 50,000 clones, approximately 84% seen once; the top ten hold about 2.8%. The specimen was peripheral blood. These receptors were obtained from an elderly woman with COVID-19, enrolled during active disease.

The gene calls are TRBV29-1 and TRBJ2-3; 10 positions agree with TRBD1. Germline CDR1 SQVTM, CDR2 ANQGSEA. Trimming cost V 6 bases and J 2 bases; bases outside gene matches: 5. The CDR3 spans 14 residues. The CDR3 sequence is CSVRDRGITDTQYF. Written as DNA, the CDR3 is TGCAGCGTACGGGACAGGGGTATCACAGATACGCAGTATTTT.

The chain links TRBV4-2 to TRBJ1-5; D not resolved. Trimming cost V 1 base and J 6 bases, with 13 bases left between them. The CDR3 loop spans 15 amino acids. The germline V gene encodes CDR1 LGHNA and CDR2 YNFKEQ. CDR3 DNA: TGTGCCAGCAGCCAAGTAGTCGGTATTGGTCAGCCCCAGCATTTT. As protein: CASSQVVGIGQPQHF.

CDR3 sequence reads: CASTSREFVRNTQYF. The CDR3 bases are TGTGCCAGCACCTCTCGGGAGTTCGTGCGAAATACGCAGTATTTT. The chain links TRBV28 to TRBJ2-3, with D perhaps TRBD2 (6 bases). With 7 bases removed from V and 7 bases from J, the gap between germline ends came to 21 bases. Germline assignment: CDR1 MDHEN and CDR2 SYDVKM. The CDR3 consists of 15 residues.

The J gene is TRBJ2-7, the V gene TRBV19; the D gene is possibly TRBD1 (5 bases). Looked up from germline, CDR1 is LNHDA and CDR2 is SQIVND (reference sequence). V was clipped by 1 base and J by 3 bases, with 13 bases between them. The CDR3 spans 15 residues. The CDR3 sequence: CASSIAETAYYEQYF. In nucleotides, the CDR3 is TGTGCCAGTAGTATAGCCGAGACAGCGTACTACGAGCAGTACTTC.

V usage is TRBV2 and J usage is TRBJ2-2; the D gene is possibly TRBD1 (6 bases). This CDR3 comprises 13 residues. Trimming took 7 bases from V and 0 from J, leaving 6 bases between them. Germline assignment: CDR1 SNHLY and CDR2 FYNNEI. The CDR3 spells CASNRANTGELFF. The DNA for the CDR3 is TGTGCCAGCAACAGGGCGAACACCGGGGAGCTGTTTTTT.

This chain connects TRBV3-1 (or the pseudogene TRBV3-2) to TRBJ1-1; no firm D call. V lost 3 bases, J lost 11 bases, and 13 bases lay in between. The CDR3 spans 12 residues. CDR1 LGHDT and CDR2 YNNKEL come from the germline V gene (reference sequence). Written as DNA, the CDR3 is TGTGCCAGCAGCCACGCCGGACTATGGGCTTTCTTT. It encodes CASSHAGLWAFF.

J is TRBJ1-3 and V is TRBV7-2, with D maybe TRBD1 (6 bases). Germline CDR1 and CDR2: SGHTA and FQGNSA. V was shortened by 3 bases and J by 4 bases, with 10 bases between the two germline ends. CDR3 length: 14 amino acids. The CDR3 spells CASSLAGGGNTIYF. The CDR3 DNA reads as TGTGCCAGCAGCTTGGCGGGGGGCGGAAACACCATATATTTT.

This chain uses TRBV7-3 with TRBJ2-3; TRBD1 might be the D (5 bases). V lost 5 bases, J lost 2 bases, and 17 bases lay in between. Per the germline V gene, CDR1 is SGHTA and CDR2 is FQGTGA. This CDR3 is built from 16 residues. The CDR3 loop is CASSPDGAVLTDTQYF. The CDR3, as DNA: TGTGCCAGCAGCCCCGATGGGGCTGTCCTCACAGATACGCAGTATTTT.

The rearrangement joins TRBV29-1 to TRBJ2-2, with a weak D call TRBD2 (5 bases). Trimming took off 1 base at V and 7 bases at J, with 13 bases between the two ends. CDR3 length equals 14 residues. From germline, CDR1 is SQVTM and CDR2 ANQGSEA. As DNA, the CDR3 is TGCAGCGTTGAAGCTCACGGCGAGGGCGGGGAGCTGTTTTTT. This translates into CSVEAHGEGGELFF.

The CDR3, as DNA: TGTGCCAGCAGTTACTCCGGGACAGGCCCGGAGCAGTACTTC. Protein product: CASSYSGTGPEQYF. The V and J genes are TRBV6-6 and TRBJ2-7; 8 bases line up with TRBD1. The CDR3 loop spans 14 amino acids. V dropped 0 bases and J dropped 7; count of bases not matched to a gene: 5. Germline CDR1 and CDR2: MNHNY and SVGAGI (reference sequence).

The count of this clone is one. This sequence joins TRBV28 and TRBJ2-3; TRBD2 aligns across 11 bases. V shed 2 bases and J 7 bases; nucleotides not matched to a gene: 5. Germline V gene data show CDR1 as MDHEN and CDR2 as SYDVKM. The CDR3 runs to 15 residues. CDR3 loop: CASSLLLAGANTQYF. In DNA, the CDR3 is TGTGCCAGCAGTTTACTACTAGCGGGAGCAAATACGCAGTATTTT. The full variable domain, rest sourced from reference TRBV28 and TRBJ2-3, is DVKVTQSSRYLVKRTGEKVFLECVQDMDHENMFWYRQDPGLGLRLIYFSYDVKMKEKGDIPEGYSVSREKKERFSLILESASTNQTSMYLCASSLLLAGANTQYFGPGTRLTVL.

This clone has more than one count but fewer than ten. Its ends do not fully match the called genes, so a read error is possible. The chain recombines TRBV7-7 with TRBJ2-7, with D possibly being TRBD1 (5 bases). Germline CDR1 reads SSHAT; CDR2 reads FNYEAQ (reference sequence). The CDR3 extends over 14 amino acids. The CDR3 nucleotides read TGTGCTAGCAGCCCGGACATCCGGGCTAGCGAGCAGTACTTC. Its protein product is CASSPDIRASEQYF.

The chain links TRBV6-2 or TRBV6-3 to TRBJ1-3; TRBD1 agrees at 7 bases. This CDR3 spans 18 amino acids. Germline-derived CDR1 and CDR2 are MNHEY and SVGEGT. Trimming cost V 0 bases and J 0 bases; bases outside gene matches: 8. The CDR3 reads CASSYSRTGLLSGNTIYF. The DNA of the CDR3 is TGTGCCAGCAGTTACTCCAGGACAGGACTGCTCTCTGGAAACACCATATATTTT.

This clone has just one count. The V call is TRBV7-6, the J call TRBJ2-2, with D hard to call. V was cut by 5 bases and J by 2 bases, with 12 bases left in between. The CDR3 totals 15 residues. Germline CDR1 reads SGHVS; CDR2 reads FNYEAQ. The CDR3 region has the DNA TGTGCCAGCAGCCGTAGCCATAGCAACACCGGGGAGCTGTTTTTT. This gives the protein CASSRSHSNTGELFF. The full variable domain, with the rest looked up from reference TRBV7-6 and TRBJ2-2, is GAGVSQSPRYKVTKRGQDVALRCDPISGHVSLYWYRQALGQGPEFLTYFNYEAQQDKSGLPNDRFSAERPEGSISTLTIQRTEQRDSAMYRCASSRSHSNTGELFFGEGSRLTVL.

In its sample, this clone was seen a few times. The CDR3 DNA is TGTGCCAGCAGTGCCCCGAATCAGCCCCAGCATTTT. Amino acid sequence: CASSAPNQPQHF. V gene TRBV25-1 combines with J gene TRBJ1-5; D gene ambiguous. The CDR3 loop spans 12 amino acids. Trimming took off 4 bases at V and 4 bases at J, with 5 bases between the two ends. Germline CDR1 is MGHDK and CDR2 is SYGVNS. Combining the CDR3 with reference TRBV25-1 and TRBJ1-5 gives the whole variable domain EADIYQTPRYLVIGTGKKITLECSQTMGHDKMYWYQQDPGMELHLIHYSYGVNSTEKGDLSSESTVSRIRTEHFPLTLESARPSHTSQYLCASSAPNQPQHFGDGTRLSIL.

The rearrangement joins TRBV5-1 to TRBJ2-2; D call uncertain. Per the germline V gene, CDR1 is SGHRS and CDR2 is YFSETQ. CDR3 length: 13 amino acids. V lost 1 base to trimming and J lost 3 bases, with 4 bases between them. CDR3 sequence reads: CASSLIDTGELFF. The CDR3 region has the DNA TGCGCCAGCAGCTTGATCGACACCGGGGAGCTGTTTTTT.

J is TRBJ1-1 and V is TRBV11-2, with a tentative D call TRBD1 (5 bases). The CDR3 has 13 amino acids. Trimming removed 5 bases from V and 1 base from J, with 8 bases in between. Germline V gene sequence: CDR1 SGHAT, CDR2 FQNNGV. The CDR3 here is CASSTGGNTEAFF. In DNA, the CDR3 is TGTGCCAGCAGCACGGGGGGGAACACTGAAGCTTTCTTT.

The rearrangement joins TRBV7-2 to TRBJ1-4; a weak D match, TRBD1 (6 bases). Germline V gives CDR1 SGHTA, CDR2 FQGNSA. Trimming left V 5 bases short and J 7 bases short, with 17 bases between. This CDR3 contains 15 residues. CDR3 sequence (DNA): TGTGCCAGCAGCCCGGCGGGGGGCGCGTCTGAAAAACTGTTTTTT. This translates into CASSPAGGASEKLFF. Filled out from reference TRBV7-2 and TRBJ1-4, the complete variable domain reads GAGVSQSPSNKVTEKGKDVELRCDPISGHTALYWYRQSLGQGLEFLIYFQGNSAPDKSGLPSDRFSAERTGGSVSTLTIQRTQQEDSAVYLCASSPAGGASEKLFFGSGTQLSVL.